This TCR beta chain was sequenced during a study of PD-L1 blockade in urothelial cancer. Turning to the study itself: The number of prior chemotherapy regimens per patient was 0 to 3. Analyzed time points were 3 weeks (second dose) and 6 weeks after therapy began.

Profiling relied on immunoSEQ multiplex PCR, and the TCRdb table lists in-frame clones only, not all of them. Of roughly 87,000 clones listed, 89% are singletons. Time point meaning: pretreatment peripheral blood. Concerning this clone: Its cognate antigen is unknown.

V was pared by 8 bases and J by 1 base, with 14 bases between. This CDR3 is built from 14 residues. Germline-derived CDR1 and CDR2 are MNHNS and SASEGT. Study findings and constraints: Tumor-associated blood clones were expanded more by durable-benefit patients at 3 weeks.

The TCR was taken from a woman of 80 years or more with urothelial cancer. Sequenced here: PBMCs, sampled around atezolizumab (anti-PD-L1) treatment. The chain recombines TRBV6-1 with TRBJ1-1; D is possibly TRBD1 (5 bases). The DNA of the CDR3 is TGTGCCAGCTGGCGGGACGGCCAGAACACTGAAGCTTTCTTT. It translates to CASWRDGQNTEAFF.